This TCR beta chain appears in the sequencing data of a study of T-cell reconstitution after alpha-beta-depleted transplantation in children. Preparation of the TCRbeta library involved a method that used unique molecular identifiers. One entry per CDR3 protein results from TCRdb running MiXCR on the PCR reads. Of over 3,000 distinct CDR3 sequences in the sample, approximately 9.1% were seen once. In this sample, this clonotype turned up many times. What it recognizes is unknown. Study results and limitations: Hyperexpanded clones declined; after one year, newly produced T cells mostly supplied diversity. Reportedly, alpha-beta T cells present about two months post-transplant originated from several hundred expanded clones of graft origin.

The sample consisted of PBMCs, mostly from graft donor cells, taken 180 days after TCRalphabeta/CD19-depleted stem cell transplant. The source of this sequence is a male patient aged 2-15 years who had a stem cell transplant for acute lymphoblastic leukemia, so the T cells may come from the graft donor.

The CDR3 DNA follows: TGTGCCAGCAGTGTCGACAGGGGGCGCAGAGGGCAGTACTTC. Protein product: CASSVDRGRRGQYF. This sequence joins TRBV6-1 and TRBJ2-7, with 10 bases lining up with TRBD1. The V gene end was trimmed by 4 bases and the J gene end by 9 bases; junction bases not matched to a gene: 9. The CDR3 loop spans 14 amino acids. The germline gives CDR1 MNHNS, CDR2 SASEGT.